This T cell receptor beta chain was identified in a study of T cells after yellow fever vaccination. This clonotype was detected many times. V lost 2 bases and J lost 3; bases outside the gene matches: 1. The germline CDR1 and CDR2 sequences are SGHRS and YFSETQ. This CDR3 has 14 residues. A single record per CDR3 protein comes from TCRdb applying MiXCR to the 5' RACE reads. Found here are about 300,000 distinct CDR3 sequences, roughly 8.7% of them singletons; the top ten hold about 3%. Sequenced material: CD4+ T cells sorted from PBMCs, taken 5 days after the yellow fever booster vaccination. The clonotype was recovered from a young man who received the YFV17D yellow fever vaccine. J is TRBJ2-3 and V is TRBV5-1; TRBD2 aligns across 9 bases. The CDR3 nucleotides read TGCGCCAGCAGCTTCCTAGCGGGGACAGATACGCAGTATTTT. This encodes CASSFLAGTDTQYF.